This is a list of T cell receptor beta chains from one sample in a study of blood T cell repertoires in COVID-19. The protocol was immunoSEQ multiplex PCR, while the TCRdb copy is restricted to in-frame clones and leaves out a portion. The sample yields approximately 200,000 clones, roughly 94% seen once. Sequenced input: peripheral blood. Every receptor here comes from a man between 25 and 39 years old with COVID-19, enrolled during active disease. CDR3s include the opening cysteine and the closing phenylalanine or tryptophan.

TRBV7-9	TRBJ1-2	CASSPLTAWDSADYGYTF
TRBV29-1	TRBJ1-1	CSVTPGGADTEAFF
TRBV13	TRBJ1-2	CASSLDRGGYTF
TRBV12-3/TRBV12-4	TRBJ1-2	CASSLGQLYGYTF
TRBV28	TRBJ2-7	CASSRNRARGYEQYF
TRBV4-2	TRBJ2-2	CASSQDMGQMNTGELFF
TRBV5-5	TRBJ1-4	CASSYDLDRAHSEKLFF
TRBV5-1	TRBJ1-5	CASSRDSGSNQPQHF
TRBV12-2	TRBJ2-7	CASRRGQNYEQYF
TRBV5-4	TRBJ2-3	CASSPLRGSGTDTQYF
TRBV7-2	TRBJ1-2	CASSLLSGADYGYTF
TRBV27	TRBJ1-1	CASGSYRILGEAFF
TRBV30	TRBJ1-1	CAWSGPTDEAFF
TRBV5-1	TRBJ1-2	CASSRQTDDKTLYGYTF
TRBV12-3/TRBV12-4	TRBJ2-5	CASSFRGEETQYF
TRBV5-4	TRBJ2-2	CASSLDPGLAGGGELFF
TRBV18	TRBJ1-6	CASSLQIPRTGADSPLHF
TRBV30	TRBJ1-2	CAYFRDRAREYGYTF
TRBV15	TRBJ2-5	CATSREEGSSAGLMEETQYF
TRBV5-6	TRBJ1-1	CASSPTDRGSAFF
TRBV7-2	TRBJ2-5	CASSHGLAGVRGQETQYF
TRBV3-1/TRBV3-2	TRBJ1-6	CASSQGAGGVNSPLHF
TRBV11-2	TRBJ2-7	CASRTSGSSYEQYF
TRBV7-3	TRBJ1-2	CASSLVPMGGYTF
TRBV28	TRBJ1-6	CASSLVAGSPLHF
TRBV27	TRBJ2-1	CASSLGLAGASYNEQFF
TRBV20-1	TRBJ1-5	CSASPTGINQPQHF
TRBV6-5	TRBJ2-3	CASSQDSGVTDTQYF
TRBV7-9	TRBJ2-2	CASSKRLESGFPGELFF
TRBV5-1	TRBJ1-3	CASSWASGSGNTIYF
TRBV4-1	TRBJ1-2	CASSQDKQVHGYTF
TRBV25-1	TRBJ2-4	CASRRGEKNIQYF
TRBV12-5	TRBJ2-5	CASGLVSTGSQETQYF
TRBV19	TRBJ1-5	CASSIIGTGGQPQHF
TRBV7-9	TRBJ2-3	CASSWDIQQDTQYF
TRBV7-6	TRBJ1-1	CASSLVGEPMNTEAFF
TRBV10-2	TRBJ1-6	CASSVTGNEPYNSPLHF
TRBV5-4	TRBJ2-3	CASSSRQGTSTDTQYF
TRBV3-1/TRBV3-2	TRBJ1-1	CASSQEQGVNTEAFF
TRBV7-3	TRBJ2-3	CASSSGLAGGSDTQYF
TRBV14	TRBJ2-1	CASSQVPGLASWNEQFF
TRBV3-1/TRBV3-2	TRBJ2-7	CASSHYSEDEQYF
TRBV5-5	TRBJ2-3	CASSLPGTGAQGTQYF
TRBV7-9	TRBJ2-7	CASSIQGYEQYF
TRBV6-1	TRBJ1-4	CASSEAQGARNEKLFF
TRBV5-4	TRBJ2-2	CASSLNSANTGELFF
TRBV27	TRBJ2-2	CASSPTYNTGELFF
TRBV11-2	TRBJ1-5	CASSLDQGNQPQHF
TRBV9	TRBJ2-1	CASSGGLAGANYNEQFF